This is a list of T cell receptor beta chains from one sample in a study of blood T cells in healthy people across ages. MiXCR, applied by TCRdb to the 5' RACE reads, yields one record per CDR3 protein. In the table there are around 800,000 distinct CDR3 sequences, 53% of which are singletons. The material sequenced was blood. The receptors here all came from an elderly man in good health. Both conserved end residues are part of each CDR3.

>TRBV9
CASSVEGGAPPSYGYTF
>TRBV10-2
CASSEGQGAQPQHF
>TRBV12-3/TRBV12-4
CASSLVEEGIETQYF
>TRBV20-1
CSAGVGVSQPQHF
>TRBV7-6
CASSPSMGETSYEQYF
>TRBV12-3/TRBV12-4
CASRRQGWCEQYF
>TRBV11-1
CASSHSPGGYTF
>TRBV2
CASSARSSNTEAFF
>TRBV24-1
CATNRAGGPHNEQFF
>TRBV9
CAGSARGGSTDTQYF
>TRBV7-2
CASSERGRGEQYF
>TRBV2
CASRTGQGETQYF
>TRBV7-6
CALGGLGTDTQYF
>TRBV3-1
CASNDIAGGRNEQFF
>TRBV10-3
CAISESLGSDTQYF
>TRBV6-4
CASSDSRGQGAFF
>TRBV6-5
CASSYQLEDPTGQYF